The rows below give T cell receptor beta chains drawn from one sample of a study of shared clonotypes between healthy human individuals. Sequencing was performed with immunoSEQ multiplex PCR; in TCRdb, only in-frame clones are kept and a portion is missing. Of 650,000 to 800,000 clones in the sample, about 91% were seen once. The sequenced sample was naive CD8+ T cells sorted from blood. The source is a man aged 25-40 years in good health. Both conserved end residues are part of each CDR3. The order of the fields is V gene, clone size, J gene, CDR3 length, CDR3 protein. Some rows have no size entry. The others give once, few or many, or a class for an expanded clone.

v_call: TRBV4-1
clone_size: NA
j_call: TRBJ1-1
cdr3_length: 13
cdr3_aa: CASSARQGTEAFF

v_call: TRBV27
clone_size: NA
j_call: TRBJ2-1
cdr3_length: 13
cdr3_aa: CASSPFGDNEQFF

v_call: TRBV6-5
clone_size: NA
j_call: TRBJ2-1
cdr3_length: 15
cdr3_aa: CASRLAGGKDNEQFF

v_call: TRBV7-8
clone_size: NA
j_call: TRBJ2-7
cdr3_length: 13
cdr3_aa: CASNLRTDYEQYF

v_call: TRBV27
clone_size: NA
j_call: TRBJ1-5
cdr3_length: 14
cdr3_aa: CASSAGGPRQPQHF

v_call: TRBV27
clone_size: NA
j_call: TRBJ2-7
cdr3_length: 16
cdr3_aa: CASSNSPGLAGVGQYF

v_call: TRBV6-5
clone_size: NA
j_call: TRBJ2-1
cdr3_length: 11
cdr3_aa: CASSYGYEQFF

v_call: TRBV18
clone_size: NA
j_call: TRBJ2-7
cdr3_length: 14
cdr3_aa: CASSPGTYSYEQYF

v_call: TRBV5-8
clone_size: NA
j_call: TRBJ2-2
cdr3_length: 16
cdr3_aa: CASALPGTVNTGELFF

v_call: TRBV6-5
clone_size: once
j_call: TRBJ2-7
cdr3_length: 15
cdr3_aa: CASSYTGRSSYEQYF

v_call: TRBV28
clone_size: NA
j_call: TRBJ1-4
cdr3_length: 14
cdr3_aa: CASRNVFFNEKLFF

v_call: TRBV9
clone_size: NA
j_call: TRBJ2-1
cdr3_length: 17
cdr3_aa: CASSPSGASGRGHEQFF

v_call: TRBV14
clone_size: NA
j_call: TRBJ2-1
cdr3_length: 17
cdr3_aa: CASSQEGYGSSYNEQFF

v_call: TRBV19
clone_size: NA
j_call: TRBJ2-3
cdr3_length: 14
cdr3_aa: CASSIRPYTDTQYF

v_call: TRBV27
clone_size: NA
j_call: TRBJ1-4
cdr3_length: 15
cdr3_aa: CASSRRDRGGEKLFF

v_call: TRBV5-4
clone_size: NA
j_call: TRBJ2-7
cdr3_length: 11
cdr3_aa: CASSLSDEQYF

v_call: TRBV9
clone_size: NA
j_call: TRBJ1-2
cdr3_length: 15
cdr3_aa: CASSDSAEGGYGYTF

v_call: TRBV9
clone_size: once
j_call: TRBJ2-2
cdr3_length: 13
cdr3_aa: CASSLGGTGELFF

v_call: TRBV2
clone_size: NA
j_call: TRBJ2-7
cdr3_length: 14
cdr3_aa: CASLGQGSPYEQYF

v_call: TRBV6-5
clone_size: few
j_call: TRBJ1-2
cdr3_length: 12
cdr3_aa: CASRDTNYGYTF

v_call: TRBV5-1
clone_size: NA
j_call: TRBJ2-7
cdr3_length: 15
cdr3_aa: CASSRRQGRFDEQYF

v_call: TRBV27
clone_size: NA
j_call: TRBJ2-1
cdr3_length: 16
cdr3_aa: CASSLSSGSSYNEQFF

v_call: TRBV5-4
clone_size: NA
j_call: TRBJ2-2
cdr3_length: 12
cdr3_aa: CATWMSGGELFF

v_call: TRBV6-5
clone_size: NA
j_call: TRBJ2-1
cdr3_length: 15
cdr3_aa: CASSYGLAEPNEQFF

v_call: TRBV5-8
clone_size: NA
j_call: TRBJ2-7
cdr3_length: 14
cdr3_aa: CASTPSMITYEQYF

v_call: TRBV29-1
clone_size: few
j_call: TRBJ2-1
cdr3_length: 13
cdr3_aa: CSVDESSYNEQFF

v_call: TRBV4-1
clone_size: NA
j_call: TRBJ2-5
cdr3_length: 15
cdr3_aa: CASRWAGGSQETQYF

v_call: TRBV27
clone_size: NA
j_call: TRBJ1-2
cdr3_length: 13
cdr3_aa: CASSLLSGDGYTF

v_call: TRBV19
clone_size: NA
j_call: TRBJ1-2
cdr3_length: 14
cdr3_aa: CASSIGQGRYGYTF

v_call: TRBV27
clone_size: NA
j_call: TRBJ1-5
cdr3_length: 14
cdr3_aa: CASSQNPGNQPQHF

v_call: TRBV28
clone_size: NA
j_call: TRBJ1-1
cdr3_length: 18
cdr3_aa: CASSPTLQGGGVNTEAFF

v_call: TRBV6-5
clone_size: NA
j_call: TRBJ1-2
cdr3_length: 15
cdr3_aa: CASSERVVTVYGYTF

v_call: TRBV27
clone_size: NA
j_call: TRBJ2-5
cdr3_length: 14
cdr3_aa: CASRQDRNQETQYF

v_call: TRBV19
clone_size: NA
j_call: TRBJ2-7
cdr3_length: 16
cdr3_aa: CASSMNIGKTIYEQYF

v_call: TRBV6-1
clone_size: NA
j_call: TRBJ2-7
cdr3_length: 14
cdr3_aa: CASSEGTSGSEQYF

v_call: TRBV20-1
clone_size: NA
j_call: TRBJ1-2
cdr3_length: 8
cdr3_aa: CSASFYTF

v_call: TRBV27
clone_size: NA
j_call: TRBJ1-5
cdr3_length: 14
cdr3_aa: CASSLGRINQPQHF

v_call: TRBV7-3
clone_size: NA
j_call: TRBJ1-2
cdr3_length: 15
cdr3_aa: CASSPTGRDNYGYTF

v_call: TRBV15
clone_size: NA
j_call: TRBJ2-1
cdr3_length: 14
cdr3_aa: CATSRDASSDEQFF

v_call: TRBV15
clone_size: once
j_call: TRBJ1-2
cdr3_length: 15
cdr3_aa: CATSGARDRNYGYTF

v_call: TRBV30
clone_size: few
j_call: TRBJ1-2
cdr3_length: 13
cdr3_aa: CAWSVTGGYGYTF

v_call: TRBV9
clone_size: NA
j_call: TRBJ1-2
cdr3_length: 17
cdr3_aa: CASSDGHGQGILSGYTF

v_call: TRBV6-1
clone_size: NA
j_call: TRBJ2-1
cdr3_length: 12
cdr3_aa: CASSDPVVEQFF

v_call: TRBV29-1
clone_size: NA
j_call: TRBJ2-7
cdr3_length: 13
cdr3_aa: CSVGVAGRWEQYF

v_call: TRBV2
clone_size: once
j_call: TRBJ1-3
cdr3_length: 15
cdr3_aa: CASSPAGTRPSTIYF

v_call: TRBV7-9
clone_size: few
j_call: TRBJ1-2
cdr3_length: 15
cdr3_aa: CASSLGQDIGYGYTF

v_call: TRBV11-3
clone_size: NA
j_call: TRBJ2-5
cdr3_length: 17
cdr3_aa: CASSLGSAGGDQETQYF

v_call: TRBV6-6
clone_size: NA
j_call: TRBJ2-7
cdr3_length: 16
cdr3_aa: CASSPPRDRVGYEQYF

v_call: TRBV13
clone_size: NA
j_call: TRBJ1-5
cdr3_length: 14
cdr3_aa: CASSLGRSNQPQHF

v_call: TRBV21-1
clone_size: NA
j_call: TRBJ2-1
cdr3_length: 16
cdr3_aa: CASPGTSGRAGNEQFF

v_call: TRBV29-1
clone_size: NA
j_call: TRBJ2-7
cdr3_length: 14
cdr3_aa: CSVEGPGETYEQYF

v_call: TRBV7-9
clone_size: NA
j_call: TRBJ1-3
cdr3_length: 14
cdr3_aa: CASSPTGSGNTIYF

v_call: TRBV5-5
clone_size: NA
j_call: TRBJ1-5
cdr3_length: 14
cdr3_aa: CASSADSNNQPQHF

v_call: TRBV7-2
clone_size: NA
j_call: TRBJ2-1
cdr3_length: 17
cdr3_aa: CASSFSRQGSSYNEQFF

v_call: TRBV2
clone_size: NA
j_call: TRBJ2-3
cdr3_length: 15
cdr3_aa: CASSEDGTHADTQYF

v_call: TRBV28
clone_size: NA
j_call: TRBJ1-5
cdr3_length: 17
cdr3_aa: CASRSTRDNRSNQPQHF